The rows below give T cell receptor beta chains drawn from one sample of a study of blood T cell repertoires in COVID-19. Sequenced by immunoSEQ multiplex PCR; TCRdb stores in-frame clones only, minus some. The sample includes some 96,000 clones, approximately 89% of them seen just once. The material sequenced was peripheral blood. The receptors originated from a man in his forties or fifties with acute or convalescent COVID-19. CDR3s include the opening cysteine and the closing phenylalanine or tryptophan. The order of the fields is J gene, clone size, V gene, D gene, CDR3 protein, CDR3 DNA. The D gene is left open where the match is weak. Clone size appears in some rows only: once, few, many, or a class for an expanded clone.

TRBJ2-2 | - | TRBV12-5 | - | CASGSGNTGELFF | TGTGCTAGTGGTAGCGGAAACACCGGGGAGCTGTTTTTT
TRBJ1-1 | - | TRBV6-5 | - | CASGQLNTEAFF | TGTGCCAGCGGGCAGCTAAACACTGAAGCTTTCTTT
TRBJ1-1 | - | TRBV19 | - | CASSIDPPGMAFF | TGTGCCAGTAGTATAGATCCACCCGGTATGGCTTTCTTT
TRBJ2-7 | - | TRBV12-3/TRBV12-4 | TRBD1 | CASRGQTYEQYF | TGTGCCAGCAGGGGACAGACCTACGAGCAGTACTTC
TRBJ2-5 | - | TRBV5-4 | TRBD2 | CASSPRVAGDVETQYF | TGTGCCAGCAGCCCCCGGGTAGCGGGAGACGTGGAGACCCAGTACTTC
TRBJ2-1 | - | TRBV25-1 | TRBD2 | CASSELRLAERGEQFF | TGTGCCAGCAGTGAATTGAGGCTAGCGGAGAGGGGTGAGCAGTTCTTC
TRBJ2-7 | once | TRBV5-4 | TRBD2 | CASSLSPSGSSEQYF | TGTGCCAGCAGCTTGTCTCCTAGCGGGAGTTCCGAGCAGTACTTC
TRBJ1-1 | - | TRBV9 | - | CASSVGGGRRGTEAFF | TGTGCCAGCAGCGTAGGTGGCGGGAGGAGAGGCACTGAAGCTTTCTTT
TRBJ1-5 | - | TRBV19 | - | CASSRGRPEPQHF | TGTGCCAGTAGTAGGGGCCGGCCGGAGCCCCAGCATTTT
TRBJ1-2 | once | TRBV6-4 | - | CASSTTGSYTF | TGTGCCAGCAGTACAACAGGGAGCTACACCTTC
TRBJ1-3 | - | TRBV6-1 | - | CASSELGARNTIYF | TGTGCCAGCAGTGAATTGGGAGCCCGAAACACCATATATTTT
TRBJ2-7 | - | TRBV2 | TRBD1 | CASSAGTGIYEQYF | TGTGCCAGCAGTGCCGGGACAGGGATCTACGAGCAGTACTTC
TRBJ2-7 | - | TRBV5-1 | - | CASSGSSYEQYF | TGCGCCAGCAGCGGGAGCTCCTACGAGCAGTACTTC
TRBJ2-7 | - | TRBV11-2 | - | CASSLGGGQYF | TGTGCCAGCAGCTTAGGAGGGGGGCAGTACTTC
TRBJ1-5 | - | TRBV5-1 | - | CASNHGSNQPQHF | TGCGCCAGCAATCACGGTAGCAATCAGCCCCAGCATTTT
TRBJ1-1 | - | TRBV29-1 | - | CSVSENTEAFF | TGCAGCGTTTCAGAGAACACTGAAGCTTTCTTT
TRBJ2-7 | - | TRBV12-3/TRBV12-4 | - | CASSFSFEQYF | TGTGCCAGCAGTTTTTCGTTCGAGCAGTACTTC
TRBJ2-4 | few | TRBV6-5 | - | CASSPPGLAKNIQYF | TGTGCCAGCAGCCCCCCGGGACTAGCCAAAAACATTCAGTACTTC
TRBJ2-6 | - | TRBV5-1 | - | CASSLRESAGANVLTF | TGCGCCAGCAGCCTCCGAGAGTCTGCGGGGGCCAACGTCCTGACTTTC
TRBJ2-3 | - | TRBV5-1 | - | CASSSSGSGDTQYF | TGCGCCAGCAGCTCGTCGGGTAGCGGAGATACGCAGTATTTT
TRBJ2-1 | - | TRBV14 | - | CASSQYLGSSYNEQFF | TGTGCCAGCAGCCAATACCTAGGCAGCTCCTACAATGAGCAGTTCTTC
TRBJ1-1 | - | TRBV7-6 | TRBD1 | CASRSYGTVNTEAFF | TGTGCCAGCAGGTCCTACGGGACAGTGAACACTGAAGCTTTCTTT
TRBJ2-2 | - | TRBV11-3 | TRBD2 | CASTQTRTSGKTGELFF | TGTGCCAGCACCCAAACCCGGACTAGCGGGAAAACCGGGGAGCTGTTTTTT
TRBJ2-7 | - | TRBV27 | TRBD1 | CASSVAGQGNEQYF | TGTGCCAGCAGTGTCGCGGGACAGGGCAACGAGCAGTACTTC
TRBJ1-4 | - | TRBV6-5 | TRBD1 | CASSFDRGGNEKLFF | TGTGCCAGCAGTTTCGACAGGGGTGGTAATGAAAAACTGTTTTTT
TRBJ2-3 | - | TRBV11-3 | TRBD2 | CASSTRTSATDTQYF | TGTGCCAGCAGCACCCGGACTAGCGCCACAGATACGCAGTATTTT
TRBJ2-2 | - | TRBV7-3 | - | CASSPGGRNTGELFF | TGTGCCAGCAGCCCCGGGGGGCGGAACACCGGGGAGCTGTTTTTT
TRBJ1-3 | - | TRBV11-2 | - | CASSPQITSGNTIYF | TGTGCCAGCAGCCCCCAGATTACCTCAGGAAACACCATATATTTT
TRBJ2-3 | - | TRBV7-9 | TRBD2 | CASSFYSGSSDTQYF | TGTGCCAGCAGCTTTTATAGCGGGAGCTCAGATACGCAGTATTTT
TRBJ2-7 | few | TRBV11-2 | - | CASSLDQGSSYEQYF | TGTGCCAGCAGCTTAGATCAGGGGTCCTCCTACGAGCAGTACTTC
TRBJ1-3 | - | TRBV7-9 | - | CASSPGPGRESGNTIYF | TGTGCCAGCAGCCCTGGCCCAGGGAGGGAATCTGGAAACACCATATATTTT
TRBJ2-1 | once | TRBV7-3 | TRBD2 | CASSLLTSASNEQFF | TGTGCCAGCAGCTTACTGACTAGCGCCTCCAATGAGCAGTTCTTC
TRBJ2-1 | - | TRBV9 | TRBD2 | CASSVGGRGIYNEQFF | TGTGCCAGCAGCGTGGGCGGGAGGGGGATTTACAATGAGCAGTTCTTC
TRBJ2-7 | - | TRBV27 | TRBD2 | CASSGLAGGAEQYF | TGTGCCAGCAGCGGACTAGCGGGAGGTGCTGAGCAGTACTTC
TRBJ2-7 | - | TRBV4-1 | - | CASSQEASIPEQYF | TGCGCCAGCAGCCAAGAAGCGAGCATACCTGAGCAGTACTTC
TRBJ2-3 | - | TRBV3-1/TRBV3-2 | - | CASSQMARALNPQYF | TGTGCCAGCAGCCAGATGGCCAGGGCACTTAATCCGCAGTATTTT
TRBJ1-2 | - | TRBV30 | - | CAWTTQGSRNYGYTF | TGTGCCTGGACGACCCAGGGGTCTCGTAACTATGGCTACACCTTC
TRBJ2-7 | - | TRBV29-1 | - | CSVEYVGSSYEQYF | TGCAGCGTTGAATACGTGGGCTCCTCCTACGAGCAGTACTTC
TRBJ1-4 | - | TRBV7-2 | TRBD1 | CASSSRRQGASEKLFF | TGTGCCAGCAGCTCACGACGTCAGGGGGCCAGCGAAAAACTGTTTTTT
TRBJ1-1 | - | TRBV5-1 | - | CASSIETGRSNTEAFF | TGCGCCAGCAGCATTGAGACTGGCAGATCGAACACTGAAGCTTTCTTT
TRBJ1-4 | - | TRBV2 | TRBD1 | CASRATGANNEKLFF | TGTGCCAGCAGAGCGACAGGGGCAAATAATGAAAAACTGTTTTTT
TRBJ2-7 | - | TRBV21-1 | - | CASSNNGTGDYEQYF | TGTGCCAGCAGCAACAATGGGACAGGGGATTACGAGCAGTACTTC
TRBJ2-4 | - | TRBV6-6 | - | CASSRQAIGGIAKNIQYF | TGTGCCAGCAGTCGACAGGCTATAGGGGGAATAGCCAAAAACATTCAGTACTTC
TRBJ1-5 | - | TRBV19 | - | CASSIREGNQPQHF | TGTGCCAGTAGTATACGGGAGGGCAATCAGCCCCAGCATTTT
TRBJ2-1 | - | TRBV19 | TRBD2 | CASSIGAGAEQFF | TGTGCCAGTAGTATAGGAGCGGGAGCTGAGCAGTTCTTC
TRBJ1-6 | once | TRBV6-5 | TRBD1 | CASTWGQYNSPLHF | TGTGCCAGCACCTGGGGACAGTATAATTCACCCCTCCACTTT
TRBJ1-3 | few | TRBV19 | TRBD1 | CASSSLGTGASGNTIYF | TGTGCCAGTAGTAGCCTCGGGACAGGGGCTTCCGGAAACACCATATATTTT
TRBJ1-1 | - | TRBV6-6 | - | CASSYEIGTEAFF | TGTGCCAGCAGTTACGAGATCGGCACTGAAGCTTTCTTT
TRBJ1-1 | - | TRBV11-2 | - | CASSLGQLNTEAFF | TGTGCCAGCAGCTTAGGGCAGTTGAACACTGAAGCTTTCTTT
TRBJ2-7 | - | TRBV18 | TRBD1 | CASSPGTGYEQYF | TGTGCCAGCTCACCAGGGACAGGGTACGAGCAGTACTTC
TRBJ1-2 | - | TRBV11-2 | - | CASSLRNGQAANYGYTF | TGTGCCAGCAGCTTAAGAAACGGACAAGCCGCTAACTATGGCTACACCTTC
TRBJ2-1 | once | TRBV11-2 | TRBD2 | CASSISGGAPSYNEQFF | TGTGCCAGCAGCATTTCGGGAGGGGCGCCGTCCTACAATGAGCAGTTCTTC
TRBJ1-2 | once | TRBV5-5 | - | CASSFVGVPNYGYTF | TGTGCCAGCAGCTTTGTCGGAGTCCCCAACTATGGCTACACCTTC
TRBJ2-5 | - | TRBV5-1 | - | CASSRDTQETQYF | TGCGCCAGCAGTAGGGACACCCAAGAGACCCAGTACTTC
TRBJ2-7 | - | TRBV28 | TRBD1 | CASITGGSSYSYEQYF | TGTGCCAGCATCACAGGGGGTAGCTCATACTCCTACGAGCAGTACTTC